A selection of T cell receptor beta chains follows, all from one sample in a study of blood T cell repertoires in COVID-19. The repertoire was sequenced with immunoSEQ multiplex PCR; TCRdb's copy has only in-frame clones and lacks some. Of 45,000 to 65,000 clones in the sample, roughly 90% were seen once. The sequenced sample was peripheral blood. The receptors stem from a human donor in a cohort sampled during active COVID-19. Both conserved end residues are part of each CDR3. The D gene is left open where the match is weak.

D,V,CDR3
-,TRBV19,CASSIVPDTYNEQFF
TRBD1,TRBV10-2,CASSAPGQGLPGVSYEQYF
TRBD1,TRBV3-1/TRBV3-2,CASSLSTGGTEAFF
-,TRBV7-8,CASTMMGGSTNEKLFF
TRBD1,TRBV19,CASTDRGLSQPQHF
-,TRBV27,CASSLEGRGVYNEQFF
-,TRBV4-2,CASSPGQGPMNTEAFF
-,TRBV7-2,CASSLALSAGSRATNEKLFF
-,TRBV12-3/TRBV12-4,CASSPQIRETQYF
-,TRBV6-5,CASSSNSGYGYTF
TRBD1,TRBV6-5,CASRDRGRVDRLFF
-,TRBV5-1,CASSSGVATGELFF
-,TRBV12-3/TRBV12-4,CASSFQGADTQYF
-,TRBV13,CASSHAGAGANVLTF
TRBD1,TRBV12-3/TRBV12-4,CASKTGYSEAFF
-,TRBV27,CASSTIGQPQHF
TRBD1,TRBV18,CASSPPTGGGGVAFF
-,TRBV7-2,CASSPNQNTEAFF
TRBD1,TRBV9,CASSPDRGQPQHF
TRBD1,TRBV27,CASSRQGNSYEQYF
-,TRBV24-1,CATSEGGNEQFF
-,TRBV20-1,CSGGGTYEQYF
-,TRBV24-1,CATSAQQGSYNEQFF
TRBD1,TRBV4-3,CASSQNRGPLGYTF